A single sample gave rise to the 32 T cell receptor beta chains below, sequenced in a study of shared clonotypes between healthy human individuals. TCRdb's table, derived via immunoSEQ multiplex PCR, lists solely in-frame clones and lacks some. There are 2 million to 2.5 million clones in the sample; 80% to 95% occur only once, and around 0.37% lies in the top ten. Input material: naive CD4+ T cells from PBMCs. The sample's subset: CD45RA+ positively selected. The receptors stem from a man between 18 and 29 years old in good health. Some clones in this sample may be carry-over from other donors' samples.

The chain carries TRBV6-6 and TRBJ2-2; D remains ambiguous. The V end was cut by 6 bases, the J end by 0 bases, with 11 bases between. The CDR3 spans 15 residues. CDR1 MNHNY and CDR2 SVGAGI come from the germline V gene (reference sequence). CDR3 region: CASSLGQSNTGELFF. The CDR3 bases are TGTGCCAGCAGCTTGGGCCAGTCGAACACCGGGGAGCTGTTTTTT.

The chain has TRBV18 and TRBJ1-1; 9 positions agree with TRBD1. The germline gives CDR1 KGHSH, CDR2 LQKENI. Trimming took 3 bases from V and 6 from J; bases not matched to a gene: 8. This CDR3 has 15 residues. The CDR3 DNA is TGTGCCAGCTCACCCCCGACAGGGGGGCGTGCTGAAGCTTTCTTT. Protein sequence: CASSPPTGGRAEAFF.

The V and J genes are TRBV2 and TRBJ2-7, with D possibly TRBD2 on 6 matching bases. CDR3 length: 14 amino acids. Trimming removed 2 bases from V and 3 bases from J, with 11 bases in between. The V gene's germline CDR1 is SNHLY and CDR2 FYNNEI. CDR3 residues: CASSEITRDYEQYF. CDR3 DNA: TGTGCCAGCAGTGAAATCACGCGGGACTACGAGCAGTACTTC.

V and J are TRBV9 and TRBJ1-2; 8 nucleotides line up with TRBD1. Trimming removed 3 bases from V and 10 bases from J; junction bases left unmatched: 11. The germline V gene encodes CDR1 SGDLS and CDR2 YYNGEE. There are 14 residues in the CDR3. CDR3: CASSATRTGRDYTF. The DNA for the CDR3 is TGTGCCAGCAGCGCGACCCGGACAGGGCGTGACTACACCTTC.

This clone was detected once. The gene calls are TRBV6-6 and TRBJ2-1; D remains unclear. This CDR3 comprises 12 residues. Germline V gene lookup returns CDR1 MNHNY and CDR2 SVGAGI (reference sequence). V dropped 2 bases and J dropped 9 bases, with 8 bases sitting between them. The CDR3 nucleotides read TGTGCCAGCAGTTACCCAGAGATTGAGCAGTTCTTC. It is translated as CASSYPEIEQFF.

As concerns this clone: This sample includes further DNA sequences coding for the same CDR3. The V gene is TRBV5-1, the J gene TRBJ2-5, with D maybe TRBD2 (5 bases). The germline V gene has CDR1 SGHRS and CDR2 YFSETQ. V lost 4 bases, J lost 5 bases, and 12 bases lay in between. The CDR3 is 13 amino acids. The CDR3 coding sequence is TGCGCCAGCAGCCTAGTTGGCGGGGAGACCCAGTACTTC. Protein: CASSLVGGETQYF.

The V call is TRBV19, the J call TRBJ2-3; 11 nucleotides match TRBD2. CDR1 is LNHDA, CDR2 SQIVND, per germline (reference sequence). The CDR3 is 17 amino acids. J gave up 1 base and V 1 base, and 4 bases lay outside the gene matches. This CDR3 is CASSIAKTSGGTDTQYF. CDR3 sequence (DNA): TGTGCCAGTAGTATAGCCAAGACTAGCGGGGGCACAGATACGCAGTATTTT. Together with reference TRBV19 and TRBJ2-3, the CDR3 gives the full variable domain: DGGITQSPKYLFRKEGQNVTLSCEQNLNHDAMYWYRQDPGQGLRLIYYSQIVNDFQKGDIAEGYSVSREKKESFPLTVTSAQKNPTAFYLCASSIAKTSGGTDTQYFGPGTRLTVL.

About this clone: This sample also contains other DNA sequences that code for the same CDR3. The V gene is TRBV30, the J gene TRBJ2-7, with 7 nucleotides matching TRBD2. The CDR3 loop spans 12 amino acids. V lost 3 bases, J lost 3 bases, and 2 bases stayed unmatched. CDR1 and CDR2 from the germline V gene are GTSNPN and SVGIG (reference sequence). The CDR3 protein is CAWSPSGYEQYF. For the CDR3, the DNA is TGTGCCTGGAGCCCTAGCGGCTACGAGCAGTACTTC. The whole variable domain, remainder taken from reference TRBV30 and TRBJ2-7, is SQTIHQWPATLVQPVGSPLSLECTVEGTSNPNLYWYRQAAGRGLQLLFYSVGIGQISSEVPQNLSASRPQDRQFILSSKKLLLSDSGFYLCAWSPSGYEQYFGPGTRLTVT.

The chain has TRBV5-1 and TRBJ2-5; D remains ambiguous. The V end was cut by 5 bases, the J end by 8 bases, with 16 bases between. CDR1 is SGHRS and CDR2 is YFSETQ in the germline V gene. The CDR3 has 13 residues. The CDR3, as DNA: TGCGCCAGCAGATTTGAGTCTTTGGGAACCCAGTACTTC. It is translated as CASRFESLGTQYF.

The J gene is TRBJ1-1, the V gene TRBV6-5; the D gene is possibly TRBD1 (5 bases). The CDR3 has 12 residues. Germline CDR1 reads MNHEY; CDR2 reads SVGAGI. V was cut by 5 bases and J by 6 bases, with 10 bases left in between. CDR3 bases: TGTGCCAGCAGTGTCAGACAGTCTGAAGCTTTCTTT. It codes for CASSVRQSEAFF.

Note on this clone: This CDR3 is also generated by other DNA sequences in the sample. Here the CDR3 reads CASSPQGVPYEQYF. Written as DNA, the CDR3 is TGTGCCAGCTCACCACAGGGGGTTCCCTACGAGCAGTACTTC. The rearrangement links TRBV18 to TRBJ2-7, with D tentatively TRBD1 (6 bases). V was clipped by 1 base and J by 2 bases, with 9 bases between them. Germline lookup yields CDR1 KGHSH and CDR2 LQKENI. This CDR3 has 14 residues.

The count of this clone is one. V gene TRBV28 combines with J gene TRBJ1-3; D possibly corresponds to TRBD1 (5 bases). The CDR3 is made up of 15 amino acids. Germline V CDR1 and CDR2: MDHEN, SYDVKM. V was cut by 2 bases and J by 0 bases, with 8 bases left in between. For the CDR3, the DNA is TGTGCCAGCAGTTTACAGGGAAACTCTGGAAACACCATATATTTT. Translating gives CASSLQGNSGNTIYF.

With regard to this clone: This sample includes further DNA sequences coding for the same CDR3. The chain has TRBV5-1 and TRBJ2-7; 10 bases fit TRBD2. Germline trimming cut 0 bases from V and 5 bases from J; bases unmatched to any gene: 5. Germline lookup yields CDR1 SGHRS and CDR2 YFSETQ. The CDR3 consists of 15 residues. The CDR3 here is CASSLDLAGVNEQYF. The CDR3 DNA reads TGCGCCAGCAGCTTGGATCTAGCGGGAGTCAACGAGCAGTACTTC.

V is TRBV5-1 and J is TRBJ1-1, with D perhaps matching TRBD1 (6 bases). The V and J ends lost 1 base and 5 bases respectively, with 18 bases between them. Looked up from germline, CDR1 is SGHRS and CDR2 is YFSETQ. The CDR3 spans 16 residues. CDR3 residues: CASSLLLSTTGTEAFF. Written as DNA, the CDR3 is TGCGCCAGCAGCTTGCTTCTGTCAACAACAGGGACTGAAGCTTTCTTT. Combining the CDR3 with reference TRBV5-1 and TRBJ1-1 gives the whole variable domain KAGVTQTPRYLIKTRGQQVTLSCSPISGHRSVSWYQQTPGQGLQFLFEYFSETQRNKGNFPGRFSGRQFSNSRSEMNVSTLELGDSALYLCASSLLLSTTGTEAFFGQGTRLTVV.

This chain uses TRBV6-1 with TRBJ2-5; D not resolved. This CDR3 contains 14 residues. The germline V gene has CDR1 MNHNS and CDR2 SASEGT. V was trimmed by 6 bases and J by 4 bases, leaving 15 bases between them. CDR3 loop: CASSRQGPGETQYF. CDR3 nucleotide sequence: TGTGCCAGCAGCCGACAAGGGCCCGGAGAGACCCAGTACTTC.

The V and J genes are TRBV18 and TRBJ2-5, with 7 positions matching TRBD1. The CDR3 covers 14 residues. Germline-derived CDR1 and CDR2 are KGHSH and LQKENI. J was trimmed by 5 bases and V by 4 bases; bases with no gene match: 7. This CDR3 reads CASSLLDRSETQYF. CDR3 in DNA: TGTGCCAGCTCACTTTTGGACAGGTCCGAGACCCAGTACTTC.

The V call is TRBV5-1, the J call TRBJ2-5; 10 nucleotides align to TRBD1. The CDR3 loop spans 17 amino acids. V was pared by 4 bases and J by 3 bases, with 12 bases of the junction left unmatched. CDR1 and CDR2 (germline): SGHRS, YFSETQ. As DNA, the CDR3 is TGCGCCAGCAGCAGCGGGACAGGGGCTATTAGTGAAGAGACCCAGTACTTC. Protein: CASSSGTGAISEETQYF.

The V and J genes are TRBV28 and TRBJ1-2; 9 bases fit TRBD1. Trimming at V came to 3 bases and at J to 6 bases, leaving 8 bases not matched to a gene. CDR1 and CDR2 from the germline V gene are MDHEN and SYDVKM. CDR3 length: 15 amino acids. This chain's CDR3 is CASSLQGGQGNGYTF. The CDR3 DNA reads TGTGCCAGCAGTTTGCAAGGCGGACAGGGGAATGGCTACACCTTC.

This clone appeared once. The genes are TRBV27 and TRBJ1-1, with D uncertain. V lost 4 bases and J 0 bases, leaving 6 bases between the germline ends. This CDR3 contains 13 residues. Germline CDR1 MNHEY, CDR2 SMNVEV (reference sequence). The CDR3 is CASSSVMNTEAFF. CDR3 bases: TGTGCCAGCAGTTCGGTTATGAACACTGAAGCTTTCTTT.

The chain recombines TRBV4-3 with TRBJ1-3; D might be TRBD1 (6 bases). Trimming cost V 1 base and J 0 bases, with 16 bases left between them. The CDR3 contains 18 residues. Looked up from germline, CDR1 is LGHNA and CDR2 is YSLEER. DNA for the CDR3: TGCGCCAGCAGCCAAGGGGGGCTTTTCACACCCTCTGGAAACACCATATATTTT. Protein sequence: CASSQGGLFTPSGNTIYF.

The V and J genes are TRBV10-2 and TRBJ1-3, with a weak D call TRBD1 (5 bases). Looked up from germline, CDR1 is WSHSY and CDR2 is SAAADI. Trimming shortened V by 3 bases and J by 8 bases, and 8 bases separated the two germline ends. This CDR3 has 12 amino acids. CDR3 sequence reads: CASSDPRDTIYF. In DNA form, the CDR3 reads TGCGCCAGCAGTGACCCCAGGGACACCATATATTTT.

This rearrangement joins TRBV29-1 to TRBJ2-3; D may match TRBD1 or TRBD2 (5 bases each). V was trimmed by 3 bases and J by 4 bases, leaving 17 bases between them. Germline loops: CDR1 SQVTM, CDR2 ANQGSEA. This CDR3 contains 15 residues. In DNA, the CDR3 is TGCAGCGTTGAGTCGGGGCAGGGTCGGGCAGATACGCAGTATTTT. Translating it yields CSVESGQGRADTQYF.

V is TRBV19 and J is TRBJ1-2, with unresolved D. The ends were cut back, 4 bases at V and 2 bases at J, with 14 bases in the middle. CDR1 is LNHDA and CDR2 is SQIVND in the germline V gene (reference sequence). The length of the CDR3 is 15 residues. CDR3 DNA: TGTGCCAGTAGTACGATACGGACGGAGAACTATGGCTACACCTTC. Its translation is CASSTIRTENYGYTF.

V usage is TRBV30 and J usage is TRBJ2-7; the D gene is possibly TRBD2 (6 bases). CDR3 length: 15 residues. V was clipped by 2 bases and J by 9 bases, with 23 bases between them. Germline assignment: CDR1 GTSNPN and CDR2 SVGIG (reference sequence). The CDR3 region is CAWSIRASALGAQYF. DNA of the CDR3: TGTGCCTGGAGTATCAGGGCTAGCGCCCTAGGGGCGCAGTACTTC. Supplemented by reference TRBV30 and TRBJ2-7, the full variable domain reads SQTIHQWPATLVQPVGSPLSLECTVEGTSNPNLYWYRQAAGRGLQLLFYSVGIGQISSEVPQNLSASRPQDRQFILSSKKLLLSDSGFYLCAWSIRASALGAQYFGPGTRLTVT.

The CDR3: CASSLSVRNGDQPQHF. The CDR3 coding sequence is TGTGCCAGCAGTTTATCCGTGAGGAATGGGGATCAGCCCCAGCATTTT. J is TRBJ1-5 and V is TRBV28; unclear D gene. The V end was cut by 1 base, the J end by 5 bases, with 15 bases between. CDR3 length equals 16 residues. The germline V gene has CDR1 MDHEN and CDR2 SYDVKM.

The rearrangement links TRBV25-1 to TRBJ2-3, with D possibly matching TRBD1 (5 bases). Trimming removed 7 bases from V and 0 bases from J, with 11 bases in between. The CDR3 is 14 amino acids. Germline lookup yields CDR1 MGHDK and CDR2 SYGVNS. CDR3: CASKDRTSTDTQYF. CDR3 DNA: TGTGCCAGCAAAGACAGAACTAGCACAGATACGCAGTATTTT.

CDR3 nucleotides: TGTGCCAGCAGTTACTCCGGAATGCCCTACGAGCAGTACTTC. This translates into CASSYSGMPYEQYF. The chain carries TRBV6-6 and TRBJ2-7; unclear D gene. This CDR3 has 14 amino acids. Deletions cut 0 bases from V and 2 bases from J, with 8 bases between. Looked up from germline, CDR1 is MNHNY and CDR2 is SVGAGI (reference sequence).

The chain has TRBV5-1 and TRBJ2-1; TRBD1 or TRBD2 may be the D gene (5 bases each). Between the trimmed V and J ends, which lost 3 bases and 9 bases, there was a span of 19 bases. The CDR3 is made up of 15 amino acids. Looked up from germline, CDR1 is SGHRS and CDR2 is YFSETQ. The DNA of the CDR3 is TGCGCCAGCAGCTCTCGAGGGACCCTTGGATCTGAGCAGTTCTTC. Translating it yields CASSSRGTLGSEQFF.

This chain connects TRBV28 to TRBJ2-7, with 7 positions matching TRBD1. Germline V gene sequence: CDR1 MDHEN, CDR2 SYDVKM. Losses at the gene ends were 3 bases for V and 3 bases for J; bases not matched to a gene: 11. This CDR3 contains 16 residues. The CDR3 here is CASSFARTGRIYEQYF. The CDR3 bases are TGTGCCAGCAGTTTTGCCCGGACAGGAAGAATCTACGAGCAGTACTTC. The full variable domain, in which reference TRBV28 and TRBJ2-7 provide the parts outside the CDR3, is DVKVTQSSRYLVKRTGEKVFLECVQDMDHENMFWYRQDPGLGLRLIYFSYDVKMKEKGDIPEGYSVSREKKERFSLILESASTNQTSMYLCASSFARTGRIYEQYFGPGTRLTVT.

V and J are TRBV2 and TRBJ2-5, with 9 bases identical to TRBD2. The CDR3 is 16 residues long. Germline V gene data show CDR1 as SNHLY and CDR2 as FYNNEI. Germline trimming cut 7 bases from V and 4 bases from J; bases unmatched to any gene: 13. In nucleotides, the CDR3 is TGTGCCAGCACGCCTTTCGGGGGCGGGAGGGGAGAGACCCAGTACTTC. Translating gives CASTPFGGGRGETQYF.

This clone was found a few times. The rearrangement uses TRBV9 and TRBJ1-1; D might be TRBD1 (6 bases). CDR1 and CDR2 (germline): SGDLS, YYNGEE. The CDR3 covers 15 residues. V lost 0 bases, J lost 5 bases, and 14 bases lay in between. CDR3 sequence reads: CASSVDYRVGTEAFF. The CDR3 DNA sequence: TGTGCCAGCAGCGTAGATTACAGGGTGGGAACTGAAGCTTTCTTT.

In nucleotides, the CDR3 is TGTGCCAGCAGCGCCACCGGGAGAGGAACAGATACGCAGTATTTT. Its protein product is CASSATGRGTDTQYF. The chain couples TRBV9 to TRBJ2-3; weak D call: TRBD2 (6 bases). From germline, CDR1 is SGDLS and CDR2 YYNGEE. The CDR3 consists of 15 residues. Trimming stripped 3 bases from V and 3 bases from J, with 14 bases between.